A selection of T cell receptor beta chains follows, all from one sample in a study of blood T cells in healthy people across ages. TCRdb re-called the 5' RACE reads with MiXCR, one entry per CDR3 protein. The sample contains some 1 million distinct CDR3 sequences, 40% to 45% of which appear only once. The sample taken for sequencing was blood. The receptors here all came from a woman aged 55-70 years in good health. Both conserved end residues are part of each CDR3. A D gene is named only where the DNA matches it firmly. Rows may omit the clone size; those that give it use once, few, many or a size class.

V	J	D	size	DNA	CDR3
TRBV6-5	TRBJ1-2	.	.	TGTGCCAGCAGTTACAAGAGTAATGCGGGTGGCTACACCTTC	CASSYKSNAGGYTF
TRBV28	TRBJ2-5	.	once	TGTGCCAGCAGGGGCGGGGGCGCGACGAATGAGCAGTACTTC	CASRGGGATNEQYF
TRBV27	TRBJ1-2	.	.	TGCGCCAGCAGTTTATCCCGCGCTGGCAGGCAGGTTGGCTACACCTTC	CASSLSRAGRQVGYTF
TRBV29-1	TRBJ2-6	.	.	TGCAGCGTCAGGGGGGAGGCGAGCTCTGGGGCCAACGTCCTGACTTTC	CSVRGEASSGANVLTF
TRBV11-2	TRBJ2-7	TRBD2	few	TGTGCCAGCAGCTCACAGACTAGCGACTACGAGCAGTACTTC	CASSSQTSDYEQYF
TRBV10-3	TRBJ2-2	.	.	TGTGCCATCGCTGACCACGACAGAAATCGCACCGGGGAGCTGTTTTTT	CAIADHDRNRTGELFF
TRBV30	TRBJ1-4	TRBD1	few	TGTGCCTGGTGGACAGGGTTTCGGGATGAAAAACTGTTTTTT	CAWWTGFRDEKLFF
TRBV5-1	TRBJ2-3	TRBD1	few	TGTGCCAGCAGCTTTACAGGGGACACAGATACGCAGTATTTT	CASSFTGDTDTQYF
TRBV6-5	TRBJ1-1	.	once	TGTGCCAGCAGTTACTCTGAGAACTGGACTGAAGCTTTCTTT	CASSYSENWTEAFF
TRBV3-1	TRBJ2-1	TRBD2	.	TGTGCCAGCAGCCGTCTCCATTCCGCGGGAGCCCTTAATGAGCAGTTCTTC	CASSRLHSAGALNEQFF
TRBV5-4	TRBJ2-5	.	.	TGTGCCAGCAGCCCAACCGGGAATACGGCAGAGACCCGGTACTTC	CASSPTGNTAETRYF
TRBV29-1	TRBJ2-7	.	few	TGCAGCGTTGTTGGGGGTCAGGTAAAAAACTACGAGCAGTACTTC	CSVVGGQVKNYEQYF
TRBV20-1	TRBJ1-6	.	once	TGCAGTGCTGTCAGGGGAGAAAATTCACCCCTCCACTTT	CSAVRGENSPLHF
TRBV12-3/TRBV12-4	TRBJ2-3	.	.	TGTGCCAGCAGTCAAGGGGGAATGGGAACAGATACGCAGTATTTT	CASSQGGMGTDTQYF
TRBV6-6	TRBJ2-6	.	.	TGTGCCAGCAGTTCCGCGGAGTCTGGGGCCAACGTCCTGACTTTC	CASSSAESGANVLTF
TRBV15	TRBJ2-7	.	.	TGTGCCACCAGCACAGAGGTCACAGGTCCCCACGAGCAGTACTTC	CATSTEVTGPHEQYF